The 20 T cell receptor beta chains below all came from one sample that was sequenced in a study of neoadjuvant anti-PD-1 for oral cavity cancer. Only in-frame clones appear in the TCRdb table, and some are missing; sequencing was by immunoSEQ multiplex PCR. The sample has over 65,000 clones, 70% to 90% seen once; the top ten hold approximately 3%. Documented time point: after neoadjuvant nivolumab, at surgical resection. Sequences were derived from PBMCs, sampled after nivolumab (anti-PD-1) treatment. The receptor set was obtained from a person aged 35-79 years with oral cavity squamous cell carcinoma.

CDR3 coding DNA: TGTGCCAGCAGCAATATCAGGGGTAAACAAGAGACCCAGTACTTC. Residues: CASSNIRGKQETQYF. The chain combines TRBV6-5 with TRBJ2-5; a weak D match, TRBD1 (6 bases). Trimming shortened V by 6 bases and J by 2 bases, and 16 bases separated the two germline ends. The CDR3 sequence is 15 residues long. The V gene's germline CDR1 is MNHEY and CDR2 SVGAGI.

The V gene is TRBV2, the J gene TRBJ1-1; D not resolved. The CDR3 has 10 residues. Trimming removed 6 bases from V and 3 bases from J, with 2 bases in between. Germline-derived CDR1 and CDR2 are SNHLY and FYNNEI. The CDR3 DNA reads TGTGCCAGCAGGGACACTGAAGCTTTCTTT. Protein: CASRDTEAFF.

V gene TRBV18 combines with J gene TRBJ1-1; the D is unclear. This CDR3 is 14 amino acids long. The germline V gene has CDR1 KGHSH and CDR2 LQKENI. Trimming left V 6 bases short and J 4 bases short, with 15 bases between. Here the CDR3 reads CASSSMGGSTEAFF. CDR3 DNA: TGTGCCAGCTCCTCCATGGGAGGTAGCACTGAAGCTTTCTTT.

DNA of the CDR3: TGCGCCAGCAGCCAGCCGGGACTAGCGGGAACCTACAATGAGCAGTTCTTC. This sequence encodes CASSQPGLAGTYNEQFF. This chain joins TRBV4-1 and TRBJ2-1; 13 nucleotides match TRBD2. Losses at the gene ends were 3 bases for V and 2 bases for J; bases not matched to a gene: 4. From germline, CDR1 is MGHRA and CDR2 YSYEKL. CDR3 length: 17 residues.

The chain combines TRBV2 with TRBJ2-7; TRBD2 matches at 10 bases. The CDR3 has 16 amino acids. The junction had 10 bases not matched to a gene; V was cut back by 6 bases and J by 2 bases. Per germline, CDR1 SNHLY and CDR2 FYNNEI. CDR3 coding DNA: TGTGCCAGCAGCGCCGCACTAGCGGGACTTCCCTACGAGCAGTACTTC. It yields the protein CASSAALAGLPYEQYF. The whole variable domain, filled in from reference TRBV2 and TRBJ2-7, reads EPEVTQTPSHQVTQMGQEVILRCVPISNHLYFYWYRQILGQKVEFLVSFYNNEISEKSEIFDDQFSVERPDGSNFTLKIRSTKLEDSAMYFCASSAALAGLPYEQYFGPGTRLTVT.

The V gene is TRBV5-1, the J gene TRBJ2-3; D may be TRBD2 (5 bases). Germline CDR1 is SGHRS and CDR2 is YFSETQ. Trimming left V 0 bases short and J 3 bases short, with 11 bases between. CDR3 length: 15 residues. The CDR3, as DNA: TGCGCCAGCAGCTTGGATTCCGGGGTTACAGATACGCAGTATTTT. Translated, it gives CASSLDSGVTDTQYF.

The chain recombines TRBV9 with TRBJ1-4; the D gene is possibly TRBD1 (6 bases). The CDR3 has 14 residues. The germline gives CDR1 SGDLS, CDR2 YYNGEE. Trimming took off 3 bases at V and 8 bases at J, with 14 bases between the two ends. In DNA form, the CDR3 reads TGTGCCAGCAGCGAAGAGGGAGGGGGGGAAAAACTGTTTTTT. Encoded protein: CASSEEGGGEKLFF.

The chain couples TRBV7-2 to TRBJ2-1; 14 nucleotides match TRBD2. V trimming: 7 bases; J trimming: 12 bases; junction bases outside the gene matches: 11. Germline lookup yields CDR1 SGHTA and CDR2 FQGNSA. This CDR3 has 15 amino acids. This CDR3 is CASTPGLAGASPQFF. The CDR3 nucleotides are TGTGCCAGCACCCCGGGACTAGCGGGAGCTTCCCCGCAGTTCTTC. Looking up the rest from reference TRBV7-2 and TRBJ2-1 gives the full variable domain: GAGVSQSPSNKVTEKGKDVELRCDPISGHTALYWYRQSLGQGLEFLIYFQGNSAPDKSGLPSDRFSAERTGGSVSTLTIQRTQQEDSAVYLCASTPGLAGASPQFFGPGTRLTVL.

This chain connects TRBV28 to TRBJ1-2; the D is unclear. The CDR3 runs 13 residues. With 2 bases removed from V and 1 base from J, the gap between germline ends came to 5 bases. From germline, CDR1 is MDHEN and CDR2 SYDVKM. The CDR3 is CASSLELNYGYTF. CDR3 nucleotide sequence: TGTGCCAGCAGTTTAGAGCTTAACTATGGCTACACCTTC.

The chain employs TRBV19 and TRBJ2-1, with 10 bases that match TRBD1. Trimming removed 6 bases from V and 3 bases from J; junction bases left unmatched: 5. Per the germline V gene, CDR1 is LNHDA and CDR2 is SQIVND (reference sequence). CDR3 length: 15 residues. CDR3 DNA: TGTGCCAGTAGCGGACAGGGGGAAGGCTACAATGAGCAGTTCTTC. It yields the protein CASSGQGEGYNEQFF.

The V call is TRBV9, the J call TRBJ2-2, with 9 bases matching TRBD2. V lost 4 bases, J lost 4 bases, and 11 bases stayed unmatched. This CDR3 is 17 amino acids long. Germline-derived CDR1 and CDR2 are SGDLS and YYNGEE. In DNA, the CDR3 is TGTGCCAGCAGCACTCACGATAGCGGGAGTGTCACCGGGGAGCTGTTTTTT. Translating it yields CASSTHDSGSVTGELFF.

This chain links TRBV27 with TRBJ2-2, with 13 bases that match TRBD2. From germline, CDR1 is MNHEY and CDR2 SMNVEV (reference sequence). There are 15 residues in the CDR3. V lost 7 bases and J lost 4; bases outside the gene matches: 3. CDR3 sequence reads: CASTGLAGPTGELFF. CDR3 DNA sequence: TGTGCCAGCACGGGACTAGCGGGACCCACCGGGGAGCTGTTTTTT.

This clone has a single count. CDR3 residues: CASSPRGGLSNQPQHF. Written as DNA, the CDR3 is TGTGCCAGCAGCCCGCGCGGGGGGCTAAGCAATCAGCCCCAGCATTTT. The rearrangement uses TRBV21-1 and TRBJ1-5. TRBV21-1 is an annotated pseudogene. There are 16 residues in the CDR3.

V is TRBV4-2 and J is TRBJ2-3; 7 nucleotides line up with TRBD2. The germline V gene encodes CDR1 LGHNA and CDR2 YNFKEQ. The ends lost 4 bases at V and 5 bases at J; junction bases unmatched: 9. The CDR3 has 15 residues. The CDR3 sequence: CASSPRAGEIDTQYF. The DNA of the CDR3 is TGTGCCAGCAGCCCGAGGGCGGGAGAGATAGATACGCAGTATTTT.

This clone was detected once. The V call is TRBV10-1, the J call TRBJ1-2; no definite D call. Germline V gene data show CDR1 as WNHNN and CDR2 as SYGVQD (reference sequence). Trimming took 10 bases from V and 2 from J, leaving 14 bases between them. The CDR3 is 13 amino acids. The CDR3 protein is CATSPEPNYGYTF. CDR3 bases: TGCGCCACCTCTCCGGAACCCAACTATGGCTACACCTTC.

The gene calls are TRBV6-1 and TRBJ1-2; TRBD1 might be the D (6 bases). The CDR3 is made up of 14 amino acids. Deletions cut 2 bases from V and 6 bases from J, with 13 bases between. Germline CDR1 and CDR2: MNHNS and SASEGT. The CDR3 loop is CASSEWGARNGYTF. CDR3 in DNA: TGTGCCAGCAGTGAATGGGGGGCGCGCAATGGCTACACCTTC.

This sequence joins TRBV5-6 and TRBJ1-1; 8 bases align to TRBD1. V gave up 6 bases and J gave up 7 bases; unmatched junction bases: 5. The CDR3 contains 12 residues. Looked up from germline, CDR1 is SGHDT and CDR2 is YYEEEE. CDR3 nucleotides: TGTGCCAGCAAGCGACAGGGGTATGAAGCTTTCTTT. This sequence encodes CASKRQGYEAFF.

As concerns this clone: One junction end disagrees with the germline gene, perhaps due to a read error. The chain joins TRBV10-2 to TRBJ1-5; a weak D match, TRBD1 (6 bases). The CDR3 runs to 11 residues. Germline CDR1 reads WSHSY; CDR2 reads SAAADI. The CDR3 DNA follows: TGCTCCAGCAGGGGTGGACAGCCCCAGCATTTT. This codes for CSSRGGQPQHF.

The table lists this clone with a count of one. The V and J genes are TRBV18 and TRBJ1-2; 7 bases align to TRBD1. CDR1 KGHSH and CDR2 LQKENI come from the germline V gene. After removal of 5 bases from V and 8 bases from J, the junction contained 5 bases not matched to a gene. The length of the CDR3 is 12 residues. This chain's CDR3 is CASSAQGDGYTF. The CDR3, as DNA: TGTGCCAGCTCAGCCCAGGGGGACGGCTACACCTTC.

The chain combines TRBV29-1 with TRBJ2-5; the D is unclear. CDR1 SQVTM and CDR2 ANQGSEA come from the germline V gene. The CDR3 length is 11 residues. Trimming stripped 6 bases from V and 1 base from J, with 6 bases between. CDR3 region: CSVQIQETQYF. In DNA form, the CDR3 reads TGCAGCGTCCAGATCCAAGAGACCCAGTACTTC. The whole variable domain, filled in from reference TRBV29-1 and TRBJ2-5, reads SAVISQKPSRDICQRGTSLTIQCQVDSQVTMMFWYRQQPGQSLTLIATANQGSEATYESGFVIDKFPISRPNLTFSTLTVSNMSPEDSSIYLCSVQIQETQYFGPGTRLLVL.